These 23 T cell receptor beta chains came from one sample sequenced in a study of control samples from healthy donors and cancer patients. Sequenced by immunoSEQ multiplex PCR; TCRdb stores in-frame clones only, minus some. The sample yields 65,000 to 95,000 clones, approximately 87% seen once. The sequenced material came from blood. The receptors shown here come from a man between 50 and 59 years old in good health.

V usage is TRBV2 and J usage is TRBJ1-2; D not certain. The V gene's germline CDR1 is SNHLY and CDR2 FYNNEI. The CDR3 loop spans 12 amino acids. Trimming cost V 1 base and J 4 bases, with 4 bases left between them. The CDR3 reads CASSEVAYGYTF. CDR3 sequence (DNA): TGTGCCAGCAGTGAAGTAGCCTATGGCTACACCTTC.

The chain links TRBV6-5 to TRBJ2-1; 8 bases map to TRBD2. V lost 5 bases to trimming and J lost 0 bases; unmatched junction nucleotides: 0. The CDR3 extends over 14 amino acids. Germline-derived CDR1 and CDR2 are MNHEY and SVGAGI. Here the CDR3 DNA reads TGTGCCAGCAGTAGCGGGAGCTCCTACAATGAGCAGTTCTTC. Translation: CASSSGSSYNEQFF.

The chain links TRBV7-2 to TRBJ2-7; tentative D call: TRBD2 (5 bases). The V gene's germline CDR1 is SGHTA and CDR2 FQGNSA. The CDR3 loop spans 13 amino acids. Deletions cut 2 bases from V and 4 bases from J, with 9 bases between. CDR3 nucleotides: TGTGCCAGCAGCTTAAATCGGGATTACGAGCAGTACTTC. Translated, it gives CASSLNRDYEQYF.

This clone is categorized as medium-sized. DNA of the CDR3: TGTGCCAGCAGCCCCGGGACTAGCGGGAGGGCCGGTCCCTATCATGAGCAGTTCTTC. Its translation is CASSPGTSGRAGPYHEQFF. This rearrangement joins TRBV7-9 to TRBJ2-1, with 16 bases identical to TRBD2. J was trimmed by 8 bases and V by 5 bases; bases with no gene match: 15. The germline V gene encodes CDR1 SEHNR and CDR2 FQNEAQ (reference sequence). The CDR3 runs 19 residues.

The V call is TRBV18, the J call TRBJ1-5, with 10 nucleotides matching TRBD1. Trimming cost V 3 bases and J 4 bases; bases outside gene matches: 0. There are 14 residues in the CDR3. Germline CDR1 KGHSH, CDR2 LQKENI. Here the CDR3 reads CASSPGQGNQPQHF. CDR3 DNA: TGTGCCAGCTCACCGGGACAGGGGAATCAGCCCCAGCATTTT.

The chain couples TRBV14 to TRBJ1-6; D unclear. V was pared by 2 bases and J by 8 bases, with 13 bases between. CDR1 is SGHDN and CDR2 is FVKESK in the germline V gene. The CDR3 runs to 15 residues. In nucleotides, the CDR3 is TGTGCCAGCAGCCAAAAGGACTTATTGGATTCACCCCTCCACTTT. Translated, it gives CASSQKDLLDSPLHF.

This chain connects TRBV5-1 to TRBJ2-7; 7 nucleotides align to TRBD1. Germline CDR1 and CDR2: SGHRS and YFSETQ. The CDR3 extends over 15 amino acids. The V gene end was trimmed by 0 bases and the J gene end by 2 bases; junction bases not matched to a gene: 5. CDR3 amino acids: CASSLAGTAAYEQYF. The CDR3 DNA reads as TGCGCCAGCAGCTTGGCCGGGACAGCAGCCTACGAGCAGTACTTC. Full variable domain (rest looked up from reference TRBV5-1 and TRBJ2-7): KAGVTQTPRYLIKTRGQQVTLSCSPISGHRSVSWYQQTPGQGLQFLFEYFSETQRNKGNFPGRFSGRQFSNSRSEMNVSTLELGDSALYLCASSLAGTAAYEQYFGPGTRLTVT.

The chain recombines TRBV6-6 with TRBJ1-6; D not resolved. The CDR3 spans 12 residues. Trimming removed 3 bases from V and 8 bases from J, with 5 bases in between. CDR1 is MNHNY and CDR2 is SVGAGI in the germline V gene (reference sequence). Here the CDR3 DNA reads TGTGCCAGCAGTTATAATGATTCACCCCTCCACTTT. Translation: CASSYNDSPLHF.

In regard to this clone: The sample has other DNA sequences that encode this CDR3 too. The J gene is TRBJ1-1, the V gene TRBV19; 7 bases are a match to TRBD1. The CDR3 is 13 residues long. Germline V gene lookup returns CDR1 LNHDA and CDR2 SQIVND (reference sequence). Unmatched junction bases numbered 6, after V lost 6 bases and J lost 5 bases. The CDR3 bases are TGTGCCAGTAGCCTCGACAGGGTAACTGAAGCTTTCTTT. Residues: CASSLDRVTEAFF.

The rearrangement links TRBV10-3 to TRBJ1-1, with D possibly TRBD1 on 5 matching bases. V was cut by 2 bases and J by 8 bases, with 12 bases left in between. The CDR3 length is 13 residues. The germline V gene encodes CDR1 ENHRY and CDR2 SYGVKD. CDR3 coding DNA: TGTGCCATCAGTGAGGTGACAGCTACCGAAGCTTTCTTT. Translated: CAISEVTATEAFF.

The CDR3 DNA sequence: TGTGCCAGCAGGACACAGGGCGTCGATGGCTACACCTTC. As protein: CASRTQGVDGYTF. The chain is built from TRBV12-3 or TRBV12-4 and TRBJ1-2; the D gene is possibly TRBD1 (6 bases). The CDR3 consists of 13 residues. Between the trimmed V and J ends, which lost 6 bases and 6 bases, there was a span of 14 bases.

The rearrangement uses TRBV2 and TRBJ2-1, with TRBD2 matching 8 bases. This CDR3 has 14 residues. Trimming cost V 6 bases and J 8 bases; bases outside gene matches: 9. CDR1 SNHLY and CDR2 FYNNEI come from the germline V gene. The CDR3 protein is CASSQNGGADEQFF. The DNA of the CDR3 is TGTGCCAGCAGCCAGAACGGGGGGGCGGATGAGCAGTTCTTC.

This clone was seen only a few times. The chain has TRBV11-2 and TRBJ2-1; D tentatively fits TRBD1 or TRBD2 (5 bases each). The CDR3 has 16 residues. Deletions cut 1 base from V and 0 bases from J, with 10 bases between. CDR1 SGHAT and CDR2 FQNNGV come from the germline V gene. The CDR3 DNA reads as TGTGCCAGCAGCTTAGGGGGGATCCCCTCCTACAATGAGCAGTTCTTC. The encoded protein is CASSLGGIPSYNEQFF.

This chain joins TRBV7-9 and TRBJ1-1; D uncertain. CDR3 size: 14 residues. Germline values: CDR1 SEHNR, CDR2 FQNEAQ (reference sequence). The ends were cut back, 1 base at V and 5 bases at J, with 11 bases in the middle. DNA for the CDR3: TGTGCCAGCAGCTTAGGTAACAAGGATACTGAAGCTTTCTTT. This translates into CASSLGNKDTEAFF.

The chain couples TRBV9 to TRBJ2-3; 7 positions match TRBD2. V lost 0 bases, J lost 7 bases, and 8 bases stayed unmatched. Germline CDR1 SGDLS, CDR2 YYNGEE. CDR3 length: 15 amino acids. The CDR3 nucleotides read TGTGCCAGCAGCGTAGGTGGCGGGGAGGGGAATACGCAGTATTTT. Its translation: CASSVGGGEGNTQYF.

This chain joins TRBV7-2 and TRBJ2-7, with 9 bases fitting TRBD2. The CDR3 is made up of 13 amino acids. The germline V gene has CDR1 SGHTA and CDR2 FQGNSA. V was clipped by 5 bases and J by 4 bases; unmatched bases: 3. Here the CDR3 reads CASSRLAGYEQYF. DNA of the CDR3: TGTGCCAGCAGCCGGCTAGCGGGATACGAGCAGTACTTC.

CDR3 nucleotide sequence: TGTGCCAGCACCCGGGGGGGGCTAAACCAAGAGACCCAGTACTTC. Residues: CASTRGGLNQETQYF. The chain is built from TRBV9 and TRBJ2-5; TRBD2 matches at 8 bases. This CDR3 spans 15 amino acids. Germline V lookup: CDR1 SGDLS, CDR2 YYNGEE. With 6 bases clipped from V and 0 bases from J, the junction kept 7 bases outside the gene matches.

A remark on this clone: This CDR3 is also generated by other DNA sequences in the sample. The genes are TRBV6-6 and TRBJ2-7, with D possibly being TRBD2 (7 bases). Trimming cost V 2 bases and J 4 bases, with 9 bases left between them. CDR3 length: 13 residues. Germline lookup yields CDR1 MNHNY and CDR2 SVGAGI (reference sequence). The CDR3 DNA reads TGTGCCAGCAGTTACGAGGGGGGGTACGAGCAGTACGTC. This translates into CASSYEGGYEQYV.

Note on this clone: Distinct nucleotide sequences in the sample also encode this CDR3. This chain connects TRBV30 to TRBJ1-5, with 7 bases fitting TRBD1. CDR3 length equals 13 residues. The junction had 1 base not matched to a gene; V was cut back by 1 base and J by 4 bases. The V gene's germline CDR1 is GTSNPN and CDR2 SVGIG (reference sequence). This CDR3 reads CAWSGDSNQPQHF. CDR3 in DNA: TGTGCCTGGAGTGGGGACAGTAATCAGCCCCAGCATTTT.

The rearrangement joins TRBV9 to TRBJ2-3; 9 bases match TRBD2. V shed 0 bases and J 2 bases; nucleotides not matched to a gene: 4. Germline CDR1 and CDR2: SGDLS and YYNGEE. This CDR3 spans 16 amino acids. Written as DNA, the CDR3 is TGTGCCAGCAGCGTAGGGACTAGCGTCTACACAGATACGCAGTATTTT. Encoded protein: CASSVGTSVYTDTQYF.

The chain is built from TRBV30 and TRBJ2-7; TRBD2 agrees at 14 bases. The CDR3 has 15 residues. V lost 0 bases and J lost 7; bases outside the gene matches: 5. Germline CDR1 reads GTSNPN; CDR2 reads SVGIG (reference sequence). CDR3 amino acids: CAWSVLGLAGEEQYF. In nucleotides, the CDR3 is TGTGCCTGGAGTGTACTGGGACTAGCGGGAGAAGAGCAGTACTTC.

The CDR3 sequence is CASSSAKMGNGYTF. CDR3 DNA sequence: TGTGCCAGCAGTTCGGCCAAAATGGGAAATGGCTACACCTTC. The rearrangement links TRBV19 to TRBJ1-2, with D unclear. CDR3 size: 14 residues. The V gene's germline CDR1 is LNHDA and CDR2 SQIVND (reference sequence). The ends were cut back, 9 bases at V and 6 bases at J, with 20 bases in the middle.

The chain recombines TRBV2 with TRBJ2-5, with 7 bases fitting TRBD1. Germline V gives CDR1 SNHLY, CDR2 FYNNEI. The CDR3 loop spans 13 amino acids. V lost 7 bases, J lost 5 bases, and 7 bases stayed unmatched. The CDR3 protein is CASIWDSSETQYF. The CDR3 DNA follows: TGTGCCAGCATATGGGACAGCTCGGAGACCCAGTACTTC.